Shown below are 18 T cell receptor beta chains from a single sample sequenced in a study of blood T cell repertoires in COVID-19. The method was immunoSEQ multiplex PCR; TCRdb's version includes in-frame clones alone and lacks a portion of them. Of more than 250,000 clones listed, about 87% are singletons. Sequencing was done on a sample of PBMCs or T cells enriched from blood (not recorded which). These receptors were collected from a woman in her forties with acute COVID-19.

The chain recombines TRBV18 with TRBJ2-7; 7 bases match TRBD1. The germline V gene has CDR1 KGHSH and CDR2 LQKENI. The CDR3 sequence is 14 residues long. J was trimmed by 5 bases and V by 4 bases; bases with no gene match: 8. The DNA of the CDR3 is TGTGCCAGCTCACAGAGGACAGGAGGCAACGAGCAGTACTTC. This encodes CASSQRTGGNEQYF. The whole variable domain, filled in from reference TRBV18 and TRBJ2-7, reads NAGVMQNPRHLVRRRGQEARLRCSPMKGHSHVYWYRQLPEEGLKFMVYLQKENIIDESGMPKERFSAEFPKEGPSILRIQQVVRGDSAAYFCASSQRTGGNEQYFGPGTRLTVT.

The genes are TRBV5-1 and TRBJ2-3; D is ambiguous. Germline CDR1 is SGHRS and CDR2 is YFSETQ. The V gene lost 1 base and the J gene lost 4 bases, with 13 bases spanning the gap. The length of the CDR3 is 15 residues. DNA for the CDR3: TGCGCCAGCAGCTTGTTCCCCCGCGTACCAGATACGCAGTATTTT. Protein product: CASSLFPRVPDTQYF.

V usage is TRBV19 and J usage is TRBJ1-4; a possible D gene is TRBD1 (5 bases). The CDR3 runs to 13 residues. Germline CDR1 and CDR2: LNHDA and SQIVND (reference sequence). Trimming removed 7 bases from V and 8 bases from J, with 14 bases in between. CDR3 nucleotides: TGTGCCAGTAATATCCAGGGCAGCGAAAAACTGTTTTTT. This translates into CASNIQGSEKLFF.

This clone was recorded a few times. The V call is TRBV7-2, the J call TRBJ1-3, with D possibly TRBD1 on 6 matching bases. Trimming took off 6 bases at V and 4 bases at J, with 13 bases between the two ends. There are 14 residues in the CDR3. Germline CDR1 and CDR2: SGHTA and FQGNSA. For the CDR3, the DNA is TGTGCCAGCAGGGCAACAGGGATCGGAAACACCATATATTTT. Its protein is CASRATGIGNTIYF. Based on the CDR3 plus reference TRBV7-2 and TRBJ1-3, the full variable domain is GAGVSQSPSNKVTEKGKDVELRCDPISGHTALYWYRQSLGQGLEFLIYFQGNSAPDKSGLPSDRFSAERTGGSVSTLTIQRTQQEDSAVYLCASRATGIGNTIYFGEGSWLTVV.

The rearrangement joins TRBV10-3 to TRBJ1-2; maybe TRBD1 (5 bases). CDR1 ENHRY and CDR2 SYGVKD come from the germline V gene. Trimming cost V 0 bases and J 3 bases, with 17 bases left between them. The CDR3 runs 17 residues. The CDR3 protein is CAISESTREQGYYGYTF. CDR3 DNA: TGTGCCATCAGTGAGTCGACTCGTGAGCAGGGCTACTATGGCTACACCTTC.

V usage is TRBV5-1 and J usage is TRBJ1-1; D gene uncertain. V dropped 0 bases and J dropped 1 base, with 7 bases sitting between them. Germline CDR1 SGHRS, CDR2 YFSETQ. The CDR3 loop spans 14 amino acids. CDR3 DNA sequence: TGCGCCAGCAGCTTGGCGGGAGGGAACACTGAAGCTTTCTTT. Its protein product is CASSLAGGNTEAFF.

This clone occurred once. CDR3 in amino acids: CARKLEVWQGGQYF. CDR3 in DNA: TGTGCCAGGAAGCTCGAAGTCTGGCAGGGTGGCCAGTATTTT. This chain connects TRBV6-7 to TRBJ2-3, with a weak D call TRBD1 (5 bases). TRBV6-7 is sorted into the ORF group, with uncertain function. The CDR3 is made up of 14 amino acids. The V gene lost 9 bases and the J gene lost 12 bases, with 25 bases spanning the gap.

This clone showed up just once. The chain recombines TRBV7-9 with TRBJ2-7, with 10 bases matching TRBD2. V gave up 2 bases and J gave up 1 base; unmatched junction bases: 2. This CDR3 spans 15 amino acids. CDR1 is SEHNR, CDR2 FQNEAQ, per germline (reference sequence). For the CDR3, the DNA is TGTGCCAGCAGCTTACTTAGCGGGAGGTCCTACGAGCAGTACTTC. Its translation: CASSLLSGRSYEQYF.

This clone was counted a few times. The chain is built from TRBV3-1 (or the pseudogene TRBV3-2) and TRBJ1-6; 8 bases are shared with TRBD1. The CDR3 consists of 15 residues. V shed 2 bases and J 13 bases; nucleotides not matched to a gene: 10. CDR1 and CDR2 (germline): LGHDT, YNNKEL (reference sequence). CDR3 sequence (DNA): TGTGCCAGCAGCCAACATCAGGGGGCAAGTCTCCCCCTCCACTTT. This gives the protein CASSQHQGASLPLHF.

This chain uses TRBV7-2 with TRBJ1-3; D gene uncertain. Between the trimmed V and J ends, which lost 3 bases and 5 bases, there was a span of 8 bases. CDR1 is SGHTA, CDR2 FQGNSA, per germline. The CDR3 runs 13 residues. The CDR3 region is CASSFIGRNTIYF. The DNA of the CDR3 is TGTGCCAGCAGCTTCATCGGTCGAAACACCATATATTTT. Complete variable domain (other parts from reference TRBV7-2 and TRBJ1-3): GAGVSQSPSNKVTEKGKDVELRCDPISGHTALYWYRQSLGQGLEFLIYFQGNSAPDKSGLPSDRFSAERTGGSVSTLTIQRTQQEDSAVYLCASSFIGRNTIYFGEGSWLTVV.

This chain uses TRBV24-1 with TRBJ2-2; 8 nucleotides match TRBD1. This CDR3 region has 14 residues. The V and J ends lost 11 bases and 1 base, in that order; junction bases with no gene match: 5. CDR1 KGHDR and CDR2 SFDVKD come from the germline V gene. CDR3 sequence: CASAGQENTGELFF. Here the CDR3 DNA reads TGTGCCAGTGCGGGACAGGAGAACACCGGGGAGCTGTTTTTT.

The chain combines TRBV6-1 with TRBJ1-4; a possible D gene is TRBD1 (5 bases). CDR1 is MNHNS and CDR2 is SASEGT in the germline V gene. V lost 1 base to trimming and J lost 6 bases, with 12 bases between them. The length of the CDR3 is 15 residues. The chain's CDR3 is CASSEGGSMYEKLFF. CDR3 coding DNA: TGTGCCAGCAGTGAAGGGGGCTCCATGTATGAAAAACTGTTTTTT.

This chain uses TRBV10-1 with TRBJ1-4; D uncertain. The CDR3 is made up of 11 amino acids. Germline CDR1 reads WNHNN; CDR2 reads SYGVQD (reference sequence). V was trimmed by 4 bases and J by 7 bases, leaving 4 bases between them. CDR3 DNA sequence: TGCGCCAGCAGTGCCGGTGAAAAACTGTTTTTT. Translating it yields CASSAGEKLFF.

Only a few counts were recorded for this clone. The chain employs TRBV9 and TRBJ1-1, with D hard to call. V was clipped by 7 bases and J by 0 bases, with 13 bases between them. The V gene's germline CDR1 is SGDLS and CDR2 YYNGEE. The CDR3 spans 14 residues. The CDR3 loop is CASSGGLMNTEAFF. DNA for the CDR3: TGTGCCAGCTCCGGTGGGCTTATGAACACTGAAGCTTTCTTT.

This chain links TRBV18 with TRBJ2-5; possible D gene TRBD1, 5 bases. The CDR3 extends over 16 amino acids. Trimming stripped 0 bases from V and 5 bases from J, with 16 bases between. CDR1 and CDR2 (germline): KGHSH, LQKENI. The CDR3 nucleotides are TGTGCCAGCTCACCACCGCACCAGGCAGGGTGGGAGACCCAGTACTTC. It is translated as CASSPPHQAGWETQYF. The variable domain in full, completed from reference TRBV18 and TRBJ2-5, reads NAGVMQNPRHLVRRRGQEARLRCSPMKGHSHVYWYRQLPEEGLKFMVYLQKENIIDESGMPKERFSAEFPKEGPSILRIQQVVRGDSAAYFCASSPPHQAGWETQYFGPGTRLLVL.

This sequence joins TRBV5-4 and TRBJ2-3, with D possibly matching TRBD2 (6 bases). CDR1 and CDR2 from the germline V gene are SGHNT and YYREEE (reference sequence). This CDR3 region has 15 residues. V dropped 0 bases and J dropped 0 bases, with 8 bases sitting between them. In DNA, the CDR3 is TGTGCCAGCAGCTTGGGCGGGAAAAGCACAGATACGCAGTATTTT. Protein product: CASSLGGKSTDTQYF.

The J gene is TRBJ2-2, the V gene TRBV10-2; TRBD2 is a possible D gene (6 bases). From germline, CDR1 is WSHSY and CDR2 SAAADI. CDR3 length equals 15 residues. V lost 7 bases and J lost 2, with 14 bases in between. The CDR3 coding sequence is TGCGCCAGCATGCGAGGGAGGACCAACACCGGGGAGCTGTTTTTT. As protein: CASMRGRTNTGELFF.

V and J are TRBV5-1 and TRBJ1-1; TRBD1 aligns across 7 bases. Germline trimming cut 3 bases from V and 4 bases from J; bases unmatched to any gene: 9. Germline values: CDR1 SGHRS, CDR2 YFSETQ. CDR3 size: 15 residues. The CDR3: CASSSPKGGITEAFF. The CDR3 DNA sequence: TGCGCCAGCAGCTCTCCAAAAGGGGGCATCACTGAAGCTTTCTTT.